These 22 T cell receptor beta chains came from one sample sequenced in a study of cytomegalovirus exposure and HLA in healthy donors. PCR involved 60 Vbeta and 13 Jbeta primers. Assay used: immunoSEQ multiplex PCR; TCRdb lists only in-frame clones, some missing. The sample includes about 180,000 clones, roughly 88% of them seen just once. The specimen was PBMCs. The receptors shown here come from a boy between 2 and 10 years old in good health and CMV-seronegative.

The genes are TRBV6-6 and TRBJ1-3, with D perhaps TRBD1 (6 bases). The ends were cut back, 6 bases at V and 0 bases at J, with 15 bases in the middle. The germline CDR1 and CDR2 sequences are MNHNY and SVGAGI (reference sequence). This CDR3 is 16 amino acids long. CDR3 amino acids: CASREPRTASGNTIYF. The CDR3 bases are TGTGCCAGCAGAGAGCCCCGGACAGCCTCTGGAAACACCATATATTTT.

The chain links TRBV5-1 to TRBJ2-3; 8 bases fit TRBD2. Germline assignment: CDR1 SGHRS and CDR2 YFSETQ. The J segment lost 5 bases and the V segment lost 0 bases, leaving 11 bases of the junction unmatched. This CDR3 region has 17 residues. CDR3 sequence: CASSLDLAGGGGDTQYF. Written as DNA, the CDR3 is TGCGCCAGCAGCTTGGACCTAGCGGGTGGGGGTGGAGATACGCAGTATTTT.

CDR3 sequence: CASSESGGSQYF. The CDR3, as DNA: TGTGCCAGCAGTGAAAGCGGTGGGTCCCAGTACTTC. The V call is TRBV25-1, the J call TRBJ2-5, with TRBD2 as a possible D gene (5 bases). Germline CDR1 and CDR2: MGHDK and SYGVNS. V lost 2 bases, J lost 9 bases, and 10 bases lay in between. This CDR3 spans 12 amino acids.

V and J are TRBV2 and TRBJ1-5, with 8 bases that match TRBD1. From germline, CDR1 is SNHLY and CDR2 FYNNEI. This CDR3 is built from 14 residues. With V trimmed by 6 bases and J by 3 bases, 4 bases remained unmatched. The CDR3 coding sequence is TGTGCCAGCAGGGAGGACAGGGACAATCAGCCCCAGCATTTT. The encoded protein is CASREDRDNQPQHF.

This chain joins TRBV9 and TRBJ1-2; 7 bases are shared with TRBD1. Germline assignment: CDR1 SGDLS and CDR2 YYNGEE. The CDR3 length is 14 residues. The V gene end was trimmed by 0 bases and the J gene end by 2 bases; junction bases not matched to a gene: 1. Here the CDR3 reads CASSVAGGNYGYTF. In DNA form, the CDR3 reads TGTGCCAGCAGCGTAGCAGGGGGAAACTATGGCTACACCTTC.

V usage is TRBV5-1 and J usage is TRBJ2-1, with 12 bases fitting TRBD1. The CDR3 has 16 residues. Germline trimming cut 5 bases from V and 9 bases from J; bases unmatched to any gene: 12. Germline lookup yields CDR1 SGHRS and CDR2 YFSETQ. The CDR3 bases are TGCGCCAGCAGTCTAGTCCCCGGGACAGGGGGCCGTGAGCAGTTCTTC. This codes for CASSLVPGTGGREQFF.

V usage is TRBV2 and J usage is TRBJ2-3; TRBD1 aligns across 8 bases. Germline V gives CDR1 SNHLY, CDR2 FYNNEI. V lost 4 bases and J lost 5; bases outside the gene matches: 8. CDR3 size: 15 residues. The CDR3 loop is CASSVSGGLGDTQYF. CDR3 sequence (DNA): TGTGCCAGCAGTGTATCAGGGGGCTTGGGAGATACGCAGTATTTT.

The CDR3 sequence: CASSLLGQGNTEAFF. CDR3 coding DNA: TGTGCCAGCAGTTTATTAGGACAGGGGAACACTGAAGCTTTCTTT. The rearrangement uses TRBV27 and TRBJ1-1; 8 bases are a match to TRBD1. This CDR3 region has 15 residues. Per germline, CDR1 MNHEY and CDR2 SMNVEV (reference sequence). The V and J ends lost 1 base and 1 base, in that order; junction bases with no gene match: 2.

The chain couples TRBV13 to TRBJ1-2, with TRBD1 as a possible D gene (5 bases). This CDR3 has 12 amino acids. With 4 bases removed from V and 5 bases from J, the gap between germline ends came to 8 bases. Germline V gene data show CDR1 as PRHDT and CDR2 as FYEKMQ (reference sequence). The CDR3 region has the DNA TGTGCCAGCAGCTCCGGGGGATATGGCTACACCTTC. Protein product: CASSSGGYGYTF.

The chain has TRBV2 and TRBJ1-1; the D gene is possibly TRBD1 (6 bases). The CDR3 runs to 16 residues. Deletions cut 0 bases from V and 4 bases from J, with 15 bases between. In germline, CDR1 is SNHLY, CDR2 FYNNEI. CDR3 DNA: TGTGCCAGCAGTGAAGCGGTTCAGGGGAGGGGCACTGAAGCTTTCTTT. The encoded protein is CASSEAVQGRGTEAFF. The full variable domain, rest sourced from reference TRBV2 and TRBJ1-1, is EPEVTQTPSHQVTQMGQEVILRCVPISNHLYFYWYRQILGQKVEFLVSFYNNEISEKSEIFDDQFSVERPDGSNFTLKIRSTKLEDSAMYFCASSEAVQGRGTEAFFGQGTRLTVV.

The genes are TRBV18 and TRBJ1-5; a weak D match, TRBD1 (5 bases). The CDR3 has 16 amino acids. V lost 0 bases and J lost 4, with 13 bases in between. CDR1 is KGHSH, CDR2 LQKENI, per germline. CDR3 DNA sequence: TGTGCCAGCTCACCACCCGGTACCGACAGAAATCAGCCCCAGCATTTT. Translated: CASSPPGTDRNQPQHF.

Regarding this clone: One end of the junction varies from germline; a read error may be responsible. This sample also contains other DNA sequences that code for the same CDR3. J is TRBJ2-7 and V is TRBV2; D uncertain. The CDR3 runs to 12 residues. Germline V gives CDR1 SNHLY, CDR2 FYNNEI. The CDR3 region has the DNA TGCGCCAGCAGCGTAGCCGATTACGAGCAGTACTTC. This sequence encodes CASSVADYEQYF.

This chain uses TRBV4-2 with TRBJ2-1, with 9 nucleotides matching TRBD2. V lost 4 bases to trimming and J lost 0 bases; unmatched junction nucleotides: 10. Germline CDR1 LGHNA, CDR2 YNFKEQ. This CDR3 has 18 residues. CDR3 region: CASSPPNSGGSSYNEQFF. The CDR3 coding sequence is TGTGCCAGCAGCCCCCCGAATAGCGGGGGTAGCTCCTACAATGAGCAGTTCTTC.

CDR3 sequence reads: CASSPGATYNEQFF. The CDR3, as DNA: TGTGCCAGCAGTCCAGGGGCCACCTACAATGAGCAGTTCTTC. V and J are TRBV5-8 and TRBJ2-1; possible D gene TRBD1, 6 bases. The length of the CDR3 is 14 residues. V lost 5 bases and J lost 2, with 11 bases in between. Germline V lookup: CDR1 SGHTS, CDR2 YDEGEE.

This clone was observed once. The chain joins TRBV30 to TRBJ2-5, with 10 bases lining up with TRBD1. The trim removed 0 bases at V and 4 bases at J, leaving 8 bases unmatched. This CDR3 spans 16 amino acids. Germline V gene lookup returns CDR1 GTSNPN and CDR2 SVGIG (reference sequence). The chain's CDR3 is CAWSVQDRGRIETQYF. The CDR3 DNA is TGTGCCTGGAGTGTACAGGACAGGGGGAGAATAGAGACCCAGTACTTC. Drawing the rest from reference TRBV30 and TRBJ2-5, the complete variable domain is SQTIHQWPATLVQPVGSPLSLECTVEGTSNPNLYWYRQAAGRGLQLLFYSVGIGQISSEVPQNLSASRPQDRQFILSSKKLLLSDSGFYLCAWSVQDRGRIETQYFGPGTRLLVL.

This clone has a single count. V is TRBV18 and J is TRBJ2-2, with D perhaps TRBD1 (5 bases). In germline, CDR1 is KGHSH, CDR2 LQKENI. The CDR3 spans 14 residues. V dropped 4 bases and J dropped 3 bases, with 9 bases sitting between them. CDR3 sequence reads: CASSHPTDTGELFF. The CDR3 bases are TGTGCCAGCTCACATCCGACAGACACCGGGGAGCTGTTTTTT. Filled out from reference TRBV18 and TRBJ2-2, the complete variable domain reads NAGVMQNPRHLVRRRGQEARLRCSPMKGHSHVYWYRQLPEEGLKFMVYLQKENIIDESGMPKERFSAEFPKEGPSILRIQQVVRGDSAAYFCASSHPTDTGELFFGEGSRLTVL.

This chain links TRBV7-9 with TRBJ2-5, with 8 bases matching TRBD2. The CDR3 is 17 amino acids. Germline V gene data show CDR1 as SEHNR and CDR2 as FQNEAQ (reference sequence). Trimming at V came to 4 bases and at J to 0 bases, leaving 10 bases not matched to a gene. CDR3 bases: TGTGCCAGCAGCTCCCAATTAGGTAGCGGGGACCAAGAGACCCAGTACTTC. This translates into CASSSQLGSGDQETQYF.

In this sample, this clone turned up once. This chain links TRBV29-1 with TRBJ2-1; possible D gene TRBD2, 5 bases. Trimming cost V 5 bases and J 2 bases, with 16 bases left between them. CDR3 size: 15 residues. Germline V gene lookup returns CDR1 SQVTM and CDR2 ANQGSEA. The CDR3 DNA sequence: TGCAGCGTTCCCGACCAGCGGAGTACCTACAATGAGCAGTTCTTC. It yields the protein CSVPDQRSTYNEQFF.

Of note for this clone: Other DNA sequences within the sample encode an identical CDR3. The J gene is TRBJ1-1, the V gene TRBV6-5, with TRBD1 as a possible D gene (5 bases). This CDR3 has 14 residues. V lost 0 bases and J lost 2, with 7 bases in between. Per germline, CDR1 MNHEY and CDR2 SVGAGI. The CDR3, as DNA: TGTGCCAGCAGTTACTCGCAGGGAAACACTGAAGCTTTCTTT. Translated, it gives CASSYSQGNTEAFF.

On this clone itself: The conserved phenylalanine or tryptophan is not found at the CDR3 terminus, so this likely reflects a read error. This sequence joins TRBV5-4 and TRBJ2-3, with D perhaps TRBD2 (6 bases). V dropped 4 bases and J dropped 2 bases, with 14 bases sitting between them. The CDR3 length is 15 residues. Germline loops: CDR1 SGHNT, CDR2 YYREEE (reference sequence). The CDR3 nucleotides read TGTGCCAGCAGCCTCGATGGGGGGTACACAGATACGCAGTATCTT. Its protein is CASSLDGGYTDTQYL.

The chain uses TRBV19 and TRBJ2-1; perhaps TRBD1 as D (6 bases). V lost 1 base and J 9 bases, leaving 13 bases between the germline ends. The germline V gene has CDR1 LNHDA and CDR2 SQIVND (reference sequence). The CDR3 totals 14 residues. CDR3 in DNA: TGTGCCAGTAGTATAGCTCAGGGGAATCGTGAGCAGTTCTTC. Protein product: CASSIAQGNREQFF. Complete variable domain (other parts from reference TRBV19 and TRBJ2-1): DGGITQSPKYLFRKEGQNVTLSCEQNLNHDAMYWYRQDPGQGLRLIYYSQIVNDFQKGDIAEGYSVSREKKESFPLTVTSAQKNPTAFYLCASSIAQGNREQFFGPGTRLTVL.

This clone was seen a handful of times. This chain uses TRBV7-9 with TRBJ2-5, with unresolved D. This CDR3 has 11 residues. CDR1 and CDR2 from the germline V gene are SEHNR and FQNEAQ (reference sequence). V lost 5 bases and J lost 5, with 6 bases in between. Written as DNA, the CDR3 is TGTGCCAGCAGCCCCGGGGAGACCCAGTACTTC. It specifies CASSPGETQYF.